The clone carrying this T cell receptor (beta chain) has a single count. Its antigen is unknown. Assay used: immunoSEQ multiplex PCR; TCRdb lists only in-frame clones, some missing. The data show 110,000 to 150,000 clones, over 90% seen once. This CDR3 contains 14 residues. Per germline, CDR1 MNHEY and CDR2 SVGAGI. Trimming stripped 8 bases from V and 0 bases from J, with 11 bases between. This sample is drawn from a study of T cell responses to AZD1222 COVID-19 vaccine. Study-wide findings and caveats: Repertoires were obtained only post-peak T cell response. The sample set comprised mostly white British donors with more females, and clonal diversity was possibly underestimated. Among AZD1222 vaccinees, only six or seven were seropositive at baseline.

The clonotype comes from an adult in good health. J is TRBJ1-3 and V is TRBV6-5; D is unresolved. Sequencing was performed on peripheral blood, taken on day 0 of AZD1222 vaccination. This CDR3 reads CASGKATSGNTIYF. Here the CDR3 DNA reads TGTGCCAGCGGTAAGGCGACCTCTGGAAACACCATATATTTT.